This T cell receptor beta chain derives from a study of regulatory T cells in long-lasting Graves disease. Findings of the study overall: Favored gene segments in persistent disease were TRBV28, TRBJ1-2 and TRBJ2-5. Compared with new cases, persistent Graves' patients showed reduced TCR diversity.

This clonotype was recorded a few times. Its antigen is currently unknown. The authors built TCR beta libraries using iRepertoire HTBI primers and Arm-PCR of CDR3 regions. In the original processing: Across the samples, identification revealed approximately 66 TRBV and 15 or so TRBJ segments. TCRdb recomputed calls from the multiplex PCR reads with MiXCR, one row per CDR3 protein. These V and J calls rely on TCRdb rather than the paper's analysis. This sample has over 350,000 distinct CDR3 sequences, with 20% found just once. V was trimmed by 7 bases and J by 1 base, leaving 16 bases between them. Germline V gene sequence: CDR1 LNHDA, CDR2 SQIVND (reference sequence). The CDR3 sequence is 15 residues long. Time point defined: persistent/refractory GD, antithyroid drugs over 5 years with positive TRAb. The TCR library used RNA extracted from PBMCs. The peripheral blood volume drawn was 8 to 9.5 milliliters, and it was collected into EDTA tubes.

The TCR was taken from a female donor with Graves disease. Source: peripheral blood mononuclear cells (PBMCs), taken when the disease was refractory, from a patient treated with antithyroid drugs. This rearrangement joins TRBV19 to TRBJ2-5; a possible D gene is TRBD2 (6 bases). Written as DNA, the CDR3 is TGTGCCAGTACCCCATCAGGTAGCGGCCAAGAGACCCAGTACTTC. It codes for CASTPSGSGQETQYF.